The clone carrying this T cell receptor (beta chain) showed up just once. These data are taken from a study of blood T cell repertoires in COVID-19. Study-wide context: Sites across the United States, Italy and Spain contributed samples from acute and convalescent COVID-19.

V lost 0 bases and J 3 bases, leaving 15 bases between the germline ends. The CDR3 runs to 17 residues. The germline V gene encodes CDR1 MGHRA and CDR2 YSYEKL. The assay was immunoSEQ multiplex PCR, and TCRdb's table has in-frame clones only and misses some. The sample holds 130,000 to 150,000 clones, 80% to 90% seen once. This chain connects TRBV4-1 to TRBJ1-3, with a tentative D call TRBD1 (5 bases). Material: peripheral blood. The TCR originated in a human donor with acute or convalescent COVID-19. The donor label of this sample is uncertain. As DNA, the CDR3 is TGCGCCAGCAGCCAAGATCAGCAGGGAAAAGGTGGAAACACCATATATTTT. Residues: CASSQDQQGKGGNTIYF.